This TCR beta chain stems from a study of blood T cell repertoires in COVID-19 (TCRdb year 2020). About the study as a whole: Samples from collaborators originated in the United States, Italy and Spain and spanned both the acute and convalescent phases of COVID-19. The material from the prospective study consisted of cDNA or gDNA derived from T cells, B-cell-depleted T cells, or PBMCs. Subjects who had been exposed to COVID-19, were actively infected with it, or had recovered from it provided the deeply sampled blood TCRbeta repertoires that made up the dataset. A freely available public database, intended as a resource for researchers studying the immune response to SARS-CoV-2, is where the repertoires were released. Samples were obtained from the ongoing ImmuneRACE study (first 160 participants) and from 1,254 subjects provided by 6 global collaborators. The sample metadata nearly always contained a de-identified subject ID, COVID-19 status, age in years and sex. Where HLA class I and class II types were available, the types were taken from metadata supplied by the sample provider, not from assay-based typing.

Note on this clone: Its recognized antigen is unknown. No base-level quality is on record; no much larger clone is a single base apart. This sample includes further DNA sequences coding for the same CDR3.

Each collaborating institution followed its own protocols to collect whole blood in K2EDTA tubes. For TCRbeta analysis, collaborators shipped samples as frozen whole blood, isolated PBMCs, or DNA extracted from either of those sample types. Study-wide findings and limitations: The amount of clinical and demographic metadata varied by source and participant and was provided uncurated.

TCRbeta CDR3 regions were amplified from genomic DNA using the immunoSEQ Assay, a bias-controlled multiplex PCR. In the authors' own workflow: Nucleated cell counts per sample were estimated from amplification of reference gene primers within the assay. To quantify the absolute abundance of each unique TCRbeta CDR3 rearrangement, sequence reads were collapsed and filtered. For each sample, productive Simpson clonality was calculated as the square root of Simpson's diversity index across productive rearrangements. TCRdb carries this immuneACCESS record with in-frame sequences only. Its versions omit some clonotypes, under half of them owing to an unresolved V gene in the studies checked, with the rest unexplained. That table is the source of V, J and clone size, and D and trimming were worked out from the DNA. The sample table contains about 120,000 clones; only one count was recorded for over 70% of them. The top ten hold about 5.5% of the sample.

The germline V gene encodes CDR1 MNHEY and CDR2 SMNVEV (reference sequence). From its cysteine to its phenylalanine, the CDR3 spans 14 amino acids. The kept DNA is CDR3 alone, 42 bases in frame from the first base. After removal of 6 bases from V and 7 bases from J, the junction retains 6 bases not matched to a gene. Sequenced material: peripheral blood. The sequence was obtained from a man older than 75 with active or convalescent COVID-19. The chain is assembled from TRBV27 and TRBJ1-6, and 7 junctional nucleotides match TRBD1. The CDR3 amino acid sequence is: CASSLDRVNSPLHF. At the DNA level, the sequence is TGTGCCAGCAGCCTCGACAGGGTCAATTCACCCCTCCACTTT.